This T cell receptor beta chain was identified during a study of OX40 agonist ivuxolimab in advanced cancers. As for the study in general: Among those treated, three patients had partial responses, one with hepatocellular carcinoma and two with cutaneous melanoma. Study-level findings and limits: Expanded clones were, on average, more numerous in CD8+ T cells than in CD4+. Those patients achieving a partial response at 0.1-3.0 mg/kg showed among the lowest clonal expansion.

V lost 5 bases and J 2 bases, leaving 13 bases between the germline ends. CDR3 length: 16 amino acids. From germline, CDR1 is SGHTA and CDR2 FQGTGA. Details on this clone: What it binds is not known.

Patients had blood sampled at baseline and again on cycle 4 day 1 and cycle 7 day 1. Generated by immunoSEQ multiplex PCR, the TCRdb table keeps only in-frame clones and is missing some. The sample records more than 45,000 clones, approximately 77% being singletons. This receptor was identified in an adult with an advanced solid tumor such as melanoma, head and neck, liver or kidney cancer. The sample consisted of CD4+ or CD8+ T cells sorted from blood, taken in a trial of the OX40 agonist ivuxolimab. This sequence joins TRBV7-3 and TRBJ2-6; D call uncertain. This CDR3 reads CASSASRNAGANVLTF. As DNA, the CDR3 is TGTGCCAGCAGCGCGTCCCGGAACGCTGGGGCCAACGTCCTGACTTTC.